Presented here are 18 T cell receptor beta chains from one specimen sequenced in a study of blood T cell repertoires in COVID-19. Clones were read by immunoSEQ multiplex PCR, and TCRdb kept only the in-frame ones, dropping some. The sample holds about 400,000 clones, approximately 85% seen once. Sequenced material: PBMCs or T cells enriched from blood (not recorded which). All receptors come from a woman between 40 and 55 years old with acute COVID-19.

This sequence joins TRBV6-1 and TRBJ1-4; a weak D match, TRBD1 (5 bases). The ends were cut back, 0 bases at V and 5 bases at J, with 10 bases in the middle. The CDR3 is 15 residues long. Germline V gene sequence: CDR1 MNHNS, CDR2 SASEGT. This CDR3 reads CASSEARRTNEKLFF. In DNA form, the CDR3 reads TGTGCCAGCAGTGAAGCGAGGCGGACAAATGAAAAACTGTTTTTT.

The chain joins TRBV9 to TRBJ2-3; 7 nucleotides match TRBD1. The ends lost 0 bases at V and 6 bases at J; junction bases unmatched: 10. The CDR3 is 16 amino acids. From germline, CDR1 is SGDLS and CDR2 YYNGEE. The CDR3 reads CASSVDPGGSGDTQYF. DNA for the CDR3: TGTGCCAGCAGCGTAGATCCAGGGGGTAGTGGGGATACGCAGTATTTT.

V is TRBV3-1 (or the pseudogene TRBV3-2) and J is TRBJ1-2; D gene unclear. Germline assignment: CDR1 LGHDT and CDR2 YNNKEL (reference sequence). The V and J ends lost 0 bases and 2 bases respectively, with 7 bases between them. The CDR3 is 14 residues long. CDR3 DNA sequence: TGTGCCAGCAGCCAAGAGGCAACCAACTATGGCTACACCTTC. It translates to CASSQEATNYGYTF.

The rearrangement links TRBV6-7 to TRBJ2-7; 11 nucleotides align to TRBD2. TRBV6-7 is labeled an ORF, and its function is uncertain. The J segment lost 2 bases and the V segment lost 3 bases, leaving 6 bases of the junction unmatched. The CDR3 extends over 16 amino acids. CDR3 region: CASSYSLAGGPYEQYF. The CDR3 DNA reads TGTGCCAGCAGTTATTCATTAGCGGGGGGGCCCTACGAGCAGTACTTC.

The sample holds one count of this clone. The chain joins TRBV3-1 (or the pseudogene TRBV3-2) to TRBJ1-1; 7 nucleotides align to TRBD1. Per germline, CDR1 LGHDT and CDR2 YNNKEL (reference sequence). The length of the CDR3 is 14 residues. V shed 2 bases and J 3 bases; nucleotides not matched to a gene: 3. As DNA, the CDR3 is TGTGCCAGCAGCCAAACGCAGGGGGACACTGAAGCTTTCTTT. Residues: CASSQTQGDTEAFF.

V gene TRBV18 combines with J gene TRBJ2-7; a weak D match, TRBD2 (6 bases). Trimming took 6 bases from V and 1 from J, leaving 13 bases between them. Germline V gene data show CDR1 as KGHSH and CDR2 as LQKENI. CDR3 length equals 14 residues. CDR3 in amino acids: CASSAGTGSYEQYF. CDR3 bases: TGTGCCAGCTCCGCTGGGACTGGTTCCTACGAGCAGTACTTC.

The chain is built from TRBV30 and TRBJ1-1; D is uncertain. The CDR3 contains 13 residues. The V and J ends lost 1 base and 9 bases respectively, with 15 bases between them. The germline gives CDR1 GTSNPN, CDR2 SVGIG (reference sequence). The CDR3 nucleotides are TGTGCCTGGAGTGCGGGAAGAGGGAGTCAAGCTTTCTTT. The encoded protein is CAWSAGRGSQAFF.

V usage is TRBV6-2 or TRBV6-3 and J usage is TRBJ2-1; 9 bases line up with TRBD2. Germline CDR1 reads MNHEY; CDR2 reads SVGEGT. Unmatched junction bases numbered 14, after V lost 0 bases and J lost 8 bases. The CDR3 length is 18 residues. The CDR3 DNA sequence: TGTGCCAGCAGTTACTCCTCCCAGAGCGGGGGGCCGGCGGATGAGCAGTTCTTC. Amino acids: CASSYSSQSGGPADEQFF.

The chain combines TRBV21-1 with TRBJ1-2; the D call TRBD1 from the table was never checked on the DNA. TRBV21-1 represents a pseudogene. The CDR3 contains 17 residues. The CDR3 loop is CASSKCFPRAGVVGYTF. CDR3 nucleotide sequence: TGTGCCAGCAGCAAATGTTTCCCTAGGGCAGGGGTCGTTGGCTACACCTTC.

The CDR3 DNA is TGTGCCAGCAGAGGGACAGGAGGGAAAGGCTACACCTTC. Translation: CASRGTGGKGYTF. The rearrangement joins TRBV6-4 to TRBJ1-2; 8 positions agree with TRBD1. This CDR3 has 13 amino acids. CDR1 is MRHNA, CDR2 SNTAGT, per germline. J was trimmed by 8 bases and V by 6 bases; bases with no gene match: 8.

The genes are TRBV27 and TRBJ1-2, with 7 bases fitting TRBD1. The V gene end was trimmed by 5 bases and the J gene end by 0 bases; junction bases not matched to a gene: 12. Germline CDR1 MNHEY, CDR2 SMNVEV (reference sequence). The CDR3 contains 17 residues. CDR3 in amino acids: CASSPTYQGGTNYGYTF. DNA of the CDR3: TGTGCCAGCAGTCCCACCTACCAGGGGGGAACTAACTATGGCTACACCTTC.

The V gene is TRBV10-1, the J gene TRBJ2-7, with D uncertain. Trimming took 3 bases from V and 4 from J, leaving 4 bases between them. Germline V gene lookup returns CDR1 WNHNN and CDR2 SYGVQD (reference sequence). The CDR3 has 11 residues. The CDR3 DNA follows: TGCGCCAGCAGTGACCTTTACGAGCAGTACTTC. The encoded protein is CASSDLYEQYF.

This chain connects TRBV5-1 to TRBJ2-3; TRBD1 agrees at 7 bases. This CDR3 spans 15 amino acids. Germline V CDR1 and CDR2: SGHRS, YFSETQ. The J segment lost 4 bases and the V segment lost 5 bases, leaving 10 bases of the junction unmatched. The CDR3 loop reads CASSPPGQVPDTQYF. In DNA form, the CDR3 reads TGCGCCAGCAGTCCCCCAGGACAGGTGCCAGATACGCAGTATTTT.

V is TRBV11-2 and J is TRBJ1-3; D possibly corresponds to TRBD1 (5 bases). The CDR3 spans 17 residues. CDR1 and CDR2 (germline): SGHAT, FQNNGV. Trimming shortened V by 0 bases and J by 0 bases, and 12 bases separated the two germline ends. The CDR3 here is CASSLDFGGRSGNTIYF. The CDR3 DNA follows: TGTGCCAGCAGCTTAGACTTCGGGGGACGCTCTGGAAACACCATATATTTT.

This clone was counted a few times. The chain employs TRBV23-1 and TRBJ2-7; 7 bases fit TRBD1. TRBV23-1 is reported as an ORF; its role is uncertain. With V trimmed by 8 bases and J by 4 bases, 8 bases remained unmatched. There are 13 residues in the CDR3. The CDR3 DNA follows: TGCGCCAGCGGGCAGACAGGGAAATACGAGCAGTACTTC. As protein: CASGQTGKYEQYF.

This clone was detected a few times. The chain uses TRBV5-4 and TRBJ1-2; D is perhaps TRBD1 (6 bases). Germline V gene lookup returns CDR1 SGHNT and CDR2 YYREEE (reference sequence). This CDR3 comprises 14 residues. The germline V and J ends were trimmed by 0 bases and 5 bases, with 11 bases remaining between them. The CDR3 DNA reads TGTGCCAGCAGCTTGGACAGGGACGGGTATGGCTACACCTTC. Translated: CASSLDRDGYGYTF.

J is TRBJ2-7 and V is TRBV5-6, with a tentative D call TRBD1 (5 bases). The germline CDR1 and CDR2 sequences are SGHDT and YYEEEE. The CDR3 spans 14 residues. The V end was cut by 4 bases, the J end by 1 base, with 12 bases between. CDR3: CASSPRVQSYEQYF. CDR3 nucleotide sequence: TGTGCCAGCAGCCCCAGGGTTCAATCCTACGAGCAGTACTTC.

This clone was detected a few times. CDR3 loop: CASSSQRNEQFF. CDR3 DNA sequence: TGCGCCAGCAGCTCCCAGCGCAATGAGCAGTTCTTC. This chain links TRBV5-1 with TRBJ2-1, with D unresolved. Germline CDR1 SGHRS, CDR2 YFSETQ. Trimming left V 3 bases short and J 6 bases short, with 7 bases between. The CDR3 consists of 12 residues.